This paragraph covers one T cell receptor beta chain sequence. The data were obtained in a study of blood T cell repertoires in COVID-19. Study summary: Nucleic acid was either cDNA or gDNA, and it came from T cells, B-cell-depleted T cells, or PBMCs.

CDR3 length: 14 amino acids. Germline assignment: CDR1 SGHDT and CDR2 YYEEEE. V was pared by 2 bases and J by 7 bases, with 4 bases of the junction left unmatched. Original data processing: Researchers report that nucleated cell counts were estimated from reference gene primer amplification. Here immunoSEQ multiplex PCR was the method, and the copy in TCRdb shows in-frame clones only, minus some. V and J calls and clone size are given by that table; D and trimming were obtained from the DNA. There are 140,000 or so clones in the sample; around nine tenths occur only once, and about 9.4% lies in the top ten.

This chain links TRBV5-6 with TRBJ2-7; 12 bases match TRBD2. The sample consisted of peripheral blood. This sequence was found in a woman between 50 and 59 years old with active or convalescent COVID-19. The CDR3: CASSFLAGGAEQYF. The CDR3 DNA follows: TGTGCCAGCAGCTTTCTAGCGGGGGGGGCAGAGCAGTACTTC. Complete variable domain (other parts from reference TRBV5-6 and TRBJ2-7): DAGVTQSPTHLIKTRGQQVTLRCSPKSGHDTVSWYQQALGQGPQFIFQYYEEEERQRGNFPDRFSGHQFPNYSSELNVNALLLGDSALYLCASSFLAGGAEQYFGPGTRLTVT.